This T cell receptor (beta chain) was profiled in a study of OX40 agonist ivuxolimab in advanced cancers. About the study: Patients received the agonistic anti-OX40 (CD134) antibody ivuxolimab. Those enrolled were approximately 87% male, with a mean age of around 55 years and ages from 23 to 79. Three individuals attained partial responses, comprising one hepatocellular carcinoma case and two cutaneous melanoma cases. General observations from the study: Relative to CD4+, CD8+ T cells held more expanded clones on average.

CDR3 length: 19 residues. CDR1 and CDR2 from the germline V gene are SGHRS and YFSETQ. Trimming took 4 bases from V and 0 from J; bases not matched to a gene: 9. For this clone: What it binds is unknown.

The assay was immunoSEQ multiplex PCR, and TCRdb's table has in-frame clones only and misses some. The table includes approximately 58,000 clones, roughly 81% detected once. This receptor was obtained from an adult with an advanced solid tumor such as melanoma, head and neck, liver or kidney cancer. The rearrangement links TRBV5-1 to TRBJ2-2, with 13 bases that match TRBD2. This specimen was CD4+ or CD8+ T cells sorted from blood, taken in a trial of the OX40 agonist ivuxolimab. CDR3 loop: CASSESGTSGEANTGELFF. In DNA form, the CDR3 reads TGCGCCAGCAGCGAGTCCGGGACTAGCGGGGAGGCGAACACCGGGGAGCTGTTTTTT.